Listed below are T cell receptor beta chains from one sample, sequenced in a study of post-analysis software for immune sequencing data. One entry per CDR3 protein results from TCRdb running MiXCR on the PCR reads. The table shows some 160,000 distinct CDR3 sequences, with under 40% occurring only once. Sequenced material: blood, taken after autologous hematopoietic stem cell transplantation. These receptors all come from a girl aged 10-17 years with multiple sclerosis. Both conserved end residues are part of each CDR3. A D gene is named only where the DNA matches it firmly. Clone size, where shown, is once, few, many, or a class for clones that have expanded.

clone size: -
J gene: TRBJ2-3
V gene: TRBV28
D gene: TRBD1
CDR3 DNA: TGTGCCAGCAGTCAAGGGACAGGAAACACAGATACGCAGTATTTT
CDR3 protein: CASSQGTGNTDTQYF

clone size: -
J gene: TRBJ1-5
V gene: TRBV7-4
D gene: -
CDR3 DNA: TGTGCCAGCATCAATCCTGACCGGTGCAATCAGCCCCAGCATTTT
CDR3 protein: CASINPDRCNQPQHF

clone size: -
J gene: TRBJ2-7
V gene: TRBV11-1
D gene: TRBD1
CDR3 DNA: TGTGCCAGCAGCTTAGAGGTGACAGGGAACGAGCAGTACTTC
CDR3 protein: CASSLEVTGNEQYF

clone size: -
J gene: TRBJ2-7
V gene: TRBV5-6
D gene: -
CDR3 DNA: TGTGCCAGCAGCTGGGCAAGAGCGGGCTGCGAGCAGTACTTC
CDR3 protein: CASSWARAGCEQYF

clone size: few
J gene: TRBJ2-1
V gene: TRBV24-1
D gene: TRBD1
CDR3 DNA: TGTGCCACCAGTGATTTGGCCGAGACAGGGCGCAATGAGCAGTTCTTC
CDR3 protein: CATSDLAETGRNEQFF

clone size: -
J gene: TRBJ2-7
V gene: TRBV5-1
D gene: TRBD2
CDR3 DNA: TGCGCCAGCAGCTCTAGCGGGGGGGCGTACGAGCAGTACTTC
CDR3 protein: CASSSSGGAYEQYF

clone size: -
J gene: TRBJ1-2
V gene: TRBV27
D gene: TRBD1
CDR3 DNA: TGTGCCAGCAGACCCCGGGACAGGGGTGGCTACACCTTC
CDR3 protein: CASRPRDRGGYTF

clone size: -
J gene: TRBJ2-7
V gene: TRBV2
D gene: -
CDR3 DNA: TGTGCCAGCAAAATGGATAGTTCTCCTCTCGAGCAGTACTTC
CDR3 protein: CASKMDSSPLEQYF

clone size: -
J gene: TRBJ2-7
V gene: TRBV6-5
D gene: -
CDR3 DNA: TGTGCCACCAACGGTGGGAGTCCCTACGAGCAGTACTTC
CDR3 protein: CATNGGSPYEQYF

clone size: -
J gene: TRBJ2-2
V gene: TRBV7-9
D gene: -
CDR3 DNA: TGTGCCAGCAGCTCAGAACTATTTAACACCGGGGAGCTGTTTTTT
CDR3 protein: CASSSELFNTGELFF